The 17 T cell receptor beta chains listed next were all sequenced from one sample in a study of T cells in localized non-small cell lung cancer. Sequencing was performed with immunoSEQ multiplex PCR; in TCRdb, only in-frame clones are kept and a portion is missing. Among more than 9,000 clones, 60% to 75% were seen once, and the ten largest hold around 31%. The starting material was peripheral blood, obtained before any cancer treatment. Every receptor here comes from a male donor aged 60 or over with stage I lung adenocarcinoma.

V gene TRBV27 combines with J gene TRBJ2-3, with 10 bases lining up with TRBD2. J was trimmed by 4 bases and V by 6 bases; bases with no gene match: 4. There are 14 residues in the CDR3. Germline CDR1 MNHEY, CDR2 SMNVEV (reference sequence). The CDR3, as DNA: TGTGCCAGCAGGTCAGCGGGGGGGCCAGATACGCAGTATTTT. As protein: CASRSAGGPDTQYF.

This chain joins TRBV28 and TRBJ1-2; D is possibly TRBD1 (6 bases). In germline, CDR1 is MDHEN, CDR2 SYDVKM. V was trimmed by 3 bases and J by 3 bases, leaving 8 bases between them. The CDR3 is 13 residues long. The CDR3 bases are TGTGCCAGCAGTTTGGGGGGCGACTATGGCTACACCTTC. It translates to CASSLGGDYGYTF.

DNA for the CDR3: TGCGCCAGCAGCTTGGTTCCTAGCCAAAATGAGCAGTTCTTC. It is translated as CASSLVPSQNEQFF. The chain links TRBV5-1 to TRBJ2-1, with D perhaps matching TRBD2 (5 bases). This CDR3 is 14 amino acids long. Germline V gives CDR1 SGHRS, CDR2 YFSETQ. The V end lost 0 bases, the J end lost 7 bases, and 11 bases lay between the germline ends. The full variable domain, its missing parts supplied by reference TRBV5-1 and TRBJ2-1, is KAGVTQTPRYLIKTRGQQVTLSCSPISGHRSVSWYQQTPGQGLQFLFEYFSETQRNKGNFPGRFSGRQFSNSRSEMNVSTLELGDSALYLCASSLVPSQNEQFFGPGTRLTVL.

Written as DNA, the CDR3 is TGTGCCAGCAGCCACGGACAGGGGTTCTATAATTCACCCCTCCACTTT. Translating gives CASSHGQGFYNSPLHF. The rearrangement links TRBV7-9 to TRBJ1-6; 9 bases fit TRBD1. V shed 5 bases, J shed 3 bases, and the junction held 5 bases outside the gene matches. In germline, CDR1 is SEHNR, CDR2 FQNEAQ (reference sequence). CDR3 length: 16 amino acids.

Worth noting for this clone: Other DNA variants within this sample encode the same CDR3. This chain connects TRBV10-1 to TRBJ2-3; D not resolved. The germline V gene encodes CDR1 WNHNN and CDR2 SYGVQD (reference sequence). The CDR3 contains 15 residues. V lost 1 base, J lost 1 base, and 9 bases lay in between. CDR3 sequence: CASSEYPRGTDTQYF. In DNA, the CDR3 is TGCGCCAGCAGTGAGTATCCTCGGGGCACAGATACGCAGTATTTT.

V usage is TRBV9 and J usage is TRBJ1-3; D uncertain. Per the germline V gene, CDR1 is SGDLS and CDR2 is YYNGEE. CDR3 length: 14 residues. Trimming took 3 bases from V and 8 from J, leaving 15 bases between them. CDR3 residues: CASSGQVLGDTIYF. CDR3 nucleotides: TGTGCCAGCAGCGGTCAGGTGTTGGGCGACACCATATATTTT.

The chain employs TRBV9 and TRBJ2-3, with 8 bases that match TRBD2. The trim removed 4 bases at V and 5 bases at J, leaving 15 bases unmatched. Germline CDR1 and CDR2: SGDLS and YYNGEE. There are 17 residues in the CDR3. DNA for the CDR3: TGTGCCAGCAGCCCTAGTGGTGCGGGGGGCCCAGGAGATACGCAGTATTTT. Protein sequence: CASSPSGAGGPGDTQYF.

The gene calls are TRBV18 and TRBJ1-6; possible D gene TRBD1, 6 bases. CDR1 and CDR2 from the germline V gene are KGHSH and LQKENI. V was clipped by 4 bases and J by 0 bases, with 16 bases between them. The CDR3 has 18 amino acids. CDR3 in DNA: TGTGCCAGCTCACAGAACAGGGTTTATAGCTCCTATAATTCACCCCTCCACTTT. It translates to CASSQNRVYSSYNSPLHF.

This clone was counted a single time. The rearrangement uses TRBV27 and TRBJ2-3, with a weak D call TRBD2 (6 bases). V lost 2 bases, J lost 2 bases, and 8 bases lay in between. CDR1 and CDR2 from the germline V gene are MNHEY and SMNVEV (reference sequence). The CDR3 contains 14 residues. The CDR3 DNA reads TGTGCCAGCAGTTTAGGGAGGCCCACAGATACGCAGTATTTT. Protein sequence: CASSLGRPTDTQYF.

The chain couples TRBV19 to TRBJ2-4, with D uncertain. The CDR3 has 18 amino acids. The V end was cut by 1 base, the J end by 2 bases, with 18 bases between. Germline loops: CDR1 LNHDA, CDR2 SQIVND (reference sequence). The CDR3 protein is CASSIGLGNTETKNIQYF. The CDR3 bases are TGTGCCAGTAGTATAGGCCTAGGGAATACGGAAACCAAAAACATTCAGTACTTC.

The chain has TRBV18 and TRBJ2-1; 8 bases are a match to TRBD1. Germline trimming cut 3 bases from V and 2 bases from J; bases unmatched to any gene: 3. In germline, CDR1 is KGHSH, CDR2 LQKENI. The CDR3 has 15 residues. The CDR3 DNA sequence: TGTGCCAGCTCACCTGGACAGGGCCCCTACAATGAGCAGTTCTTC. It translates to CASSPGQGPYNEQFF.

In the case of this clone: A junction end diverges from the germline sequence, so it may reflect a read error. V gene TRBV5-4 combines with J gene TRBJ1-2; D is unclear. Looked up from germline, CDR1 is SGHNT and CDR2 is YYREEE (reference sequence). This CDR3 is 15 amino acids long. For the CDR3, the DNA is TGCGCCAGCAGCCAAGAAGCCGGGGTCAACTATGGCTACACCTTC. Translating it yields CASSQEAGVNYGYTF.

The chain combines TRBV9 with TRBJ1-4, with D possibly being TRBD1 (5 bases). The germline V gene encodes CDR1 SGDLS and CDR2 YYNGEE. CDR3 length: 14 amino acids. V lost 0 bases and J 7 bases, leaving 10 bases between the germline ends. The CDR3 bases are TGTGCCAGCAGCGTAGGAGGGAGGGGTGAAAAACTGTTTTTT. Its translation: CASSVGGRGEKLFF.

The rearrangement links TRBV7-3 to TRBJ2-2, with 7 positions matching TRBD1. Germline V gives CDR1 SGHTA, CDR2 FQGTGA. The junction had 7 bases not matched to a gene; V was cut back by 4 bases and J by 5 bases. The length of the CDR3 is 15 residues. CDR3 amino acids: CASSSQGRDTGELFF. CDR3 bases: TGTGCCAGCAGCTCACAGGGGCGTGATACCGGGGAGCTGTTTTTT. Variable domain in full (rest from reference TRBV7-3 and TRBJ2-2): GAGVSQTPSNKVTEKGKYVELRCDPISGHTALYWYRQSLGQGPEFLIYFQGTGAADDSGLPNDRFFAVRPEGSVSTLKIQRTERGDSAVYLCASSSQGRDTGELFFGEGSRLTVL.

This CDR3 is CASSLSRESGNTIYF. In DNA, the CDR3 is TGTGCCAGCAGCTTGAGCCGGGAGTCCGGAAACACCATATATTTT. V usage is TRBV7-2 and J usage is TRBJ1-3, with D hard to call. Trimming shortened V by 3 bases and J by 4 bases, and 13 bases separated the two germline ends. Per the germline V gene, CDR1 is SGHTA and CDR2 is FQGNSA. The length of the CDR3 is 15 residues.

The V call is TRBV7-9, the J call TRBJ1-4; a possible D gene is TRBD1 (6 bases). Per germline, CDR1 SEHNR and CDR2 FQNEAQ (reference sequence). The CDR3 loop spans 14 amino acids. The V gene lost 4 bases and the J gene lost 7 bases, with 13 bases spanning the gap. CDR3 residues: CASSSGGAGEKLFF. The DNA for the CDR3 is TGTGCCAGCAGCTCGGGGGGCGCGGGTGAAAAACTGTTTTTT.

This sequence joins TRBV13 and TRBJ2-3, with 11 bases fitting TRBD2. V was clipped by 4 bases and J by 5 bases; unmatched bases: 5. Germline V gives CDR1 PRHDT, CDR2 FYEKMQ (reference sequence). The CDR3 spans 15 residues. CDR3 in DNA: TGTGCCAGCAGCTCCCGGACTAGCGGGTTAGATACGCAGTATTTT. Protein: CASSSRTSGLDTQYF.